This T cell receptor beta chain was sequenced during a study of T cells in localized non-small cell lung cancer. Whole-study results and caveats: Measurement of T cell clonality placed uninvolved adjacent lung highest, above the level in tumor.

The CDR3 has 14 residues. Trimming pared 5 bases from V and 2 bases from J, leaving 12 bases between. Germline V lookup: CDR1 MNHGY, CDR2 SAAAGT. Sequencing was performed with immunoSEQ multiplex PCR; in TCRdb, only in-frame clones are kept and a portion is missing. The sample records about 2,200 clones, under 40% being singletons. This clone is deemed medium-sized. As yet, its antigen is unknown. The clonotype originates from a female donor older than 55 with stage I squamous cell lung carcinoma. This sample comprised normal lung tissue next to the tumor, obtained before any cancer treatment. The gene calls are TRBV6-8 and TRBJ1-1; unclear D gene. The CDR3 region has the DNA TGTGCCAGCAGTCTCTCTGGTGGAAACACTGAAGCTTTCTTT. Translating it yields CASSLSGGNTEAFF.